These 16 T cell receptor beta chains originate from one sample sequenced in a study of sequential checkpoint blockade in melanoma. Indicated treatment: randomized to nivolumab then ipilimumab (arm A) or the reverse (arm B). Repertoires were generated with immunoSEQ multiplex PCR, while TCRdb's copy carries only in-frame clones and drops some. This sample yields 20,000 or so clones, of which just under 75% are seen a single time; 20% belongs to the top ten. This specimen consisted of CD8+ T cells sorted from blood (inferred from file names), obtained from a patient given nivolumab and ipilimumab in sequence. The receptors originated from a human donor with melanoma.

This chain uses TRBV7-2 with TRBJ1-1, with D unclear. Germline lookup yields CDR1 SGHTA and CDR2 FQGNSA. V was shortened by 1 base and J by 1 base, with 10 bases between the two germline ends. This CDR3 has 15 amino acids. The CDR3 spells CASSLVGSRNTEAFF. Here the CDR3 DNA reads TGTGCCAGCAGCTTAGTTGGCTCTCGGAACACTGAAGCTTTCTTT. Drawing the rest from reference TRBV7-2 and TRBJ1-1, the complete variable domain is GAGVSQSPSNKVTEKGKDVELRCDPISGHTALYWYRQSLGQGLEFLIYFQGNSAPDKSGLPSDRFSAERTGGSVSTLTIQRTQQEDSAVYLCASSLVGSRNTEAFFGQGTRLTVV.

In DNA, the CDR3 is TGTGCCAGCAGTTACCCTAACTTGGGGACAGGCGATGAGCAGTTCTTC. It translates to CASSYPNLGTGDEQFF. This rearrangement joins TRBV28 to TRBJ2-1, with TRBD1 matching 8 bases. The V gene's germline CDR1 is MDHEN and CDR2 SYDVKM. CDR3 length: 16 residues. V lost 4 bases and J lost 8; bases outside the gene matches: 13.

This clone was detected only a few times. This chain joins TRBV10-2 and TRBJ2-5; 10 bases fit TRBD1. Trimming removed 3 bases from V and 5 bases from J; junction bases left unmatched: 9. The germline V gene encodes CDR1 WSHSY and CDR2 SAAADI. The length of the CDR3 is 16 residues. The CDR3: CASSEAPTGGVETQYF. The CDR3 coding sequence is TGCGCCAGCAGTGAAGCCCCGACAGGGGGCGTCGAGACCCAGTACTTC.

This clone is classed as large. V is TRBV28 and J is TRBJ2-3, with no clear D. The V end was cut by 5 bases, the J end by 5 bases, with 20 bases between. Per germline, CDR1 MDHEN and CDR2 SYDVKM. The CDR3 has 16 amino acids. The CDR3 sequence: CASSPTAGQVRDTQYF. DNA for the CDR3: TGTGCCAGCAGTCCTACAGCCGGCCAGGTTAGAGATACGCAGTATTTT.

J is TRBJ1-2 and V is TRBV19; 8 nucleotides align to TRBD1. Germline values: CDR1 LNHDA, CDR2 SQIVND (reference sequence). J lost 5 bases, V lost 5 bases, and 4 bases had no gene match. This CDR3 spans 13 amino acids. CDR3 in amino acids: CASSGWTGYGYTF. The CDR3 DNA follows: TGTGCCAGTAGTGGATGGACAGGGTATGGCTACACCTTC.

The V and J genes are TRBV9 and TRBJ1-1; tentative D call: TRBD1 (5 bases). The CDR3 is 13 residues long. V dropped 0 bases and J dropped 5 bases, with 8 bases sitting between them. Per the germline V gene, CDR1 is SGDLS and CDR2 is YYNGEE. CDR3 loop: CASSVEGRTEAFF. In DNA form, the CDR3 reads TGTGCCAGCAGCGTAGAGGGGAGGACTGAAGCTTTCTTT.

V usage is TRBV27 and J usage is TRBJ1-1, with D unresolved. The V end was cut by 2 bases, the J end by 0 bases, with 4 bases between. The germline CDR1 and CDR2 sequences are MNHEY and SMNVEV (reference sequence). The CDR3 sequence is 13 residues long. CDR3 bases: TGTGCCAGCAGTTTAATCATGAACACTGAAGCTTTCTTT. It encodes CASSLIMNTEAFF.

The CDR3 nucleotides are TGTGCCAGCAGCCAAACCCAGGCGAACACTGAAGCTTTCTTT. Translated: CASSQTQANTEAFF. J is TRBJ1-1 and V is TRBV4-2; D unresolved. Trimming left V 2 bases short and J 1 base short, with 8 bases between. Germline V gives CDR1 LGHNA, CDR2 YNFKEQ. The CDR3 is made up of 14 amino acids.

V usage is TRBV7-6 and J usage is TRBJ2-7; 9 nucleotides match TRBD2. Germline CDR1 is SGHVS and CDR2 is FNYEAQ. Losses at the gene ends were 4 bases for V and 5 bases for J; bases not matched to a gene: 6. There are 14 residues in the CDR3. The CDR3 DNA reads as TGTGCCAGCAGCTCGCTAGCGGGATTCAACGAGCAGTACTTC. It translates to CASSSLAGFNEQYF.

The chain employs TRBV2 and TRBJ1-4; 7 bases fit TRBD1. The germline V gene encodes CDR1 SNHLY and CDR2 FYNNEI. Germline trimming cut 2 bases from V and 5 bases from J; bases unmatched to any gene: 2. The CDR3 runs to 14 residues. DNA of the CDR3: TGTGCCAGCAGTGAAAAGGGACAGAATGAAAAACTGTTTTTT. Amino acids: CASSEKGQNEKLFF.

The chain carries TRBV7-9 and TRBJ2-3, with D unclear. V was cut by 3 bases and J by 2 bases, with 9 bases left in between. Germline lookup yields CDR1 SEHNR and CDR2 FQNEAQ (reference sequence). The CDR3 extends over 14 amino acids. CDR3 DNA: TGTGCCAGCAGCTTTGGAGACGCCACAGATACGCAGTATTTT. Its protein product is CASSFGDATDTQYF. The full variable domain, completed using reference TRBV7-9 and TRBJ2-3, is DTGVSQNPRHKITKRGQNVTFRCDPISEHNRLYWYRQTLGQGPEFLTYFQNEAQLEKSRLLSDRFSAERPKGSFSTLEIQRTEQGDSAMYLCASSFGDATDTQYFGPGTRLTVL.

This chain uses TRBV25-1 with TRBJ2-7; TRBD1 aligns across 10 bases. Germline V gene data show CDR1 as MGHDK and CDR2 as SYGVNS. V lost 0 bases and J lost 2; bases outside the gene matches: 1. The CDR3 loop spans 15 amino acids. The CDR3 sequence is CASSEYGTGAYEQYF. The CDR3, as DNA: TGTGCCAGCAGTGAATATGGGACAGGGGCCTACGAGCAGTACTTC.

This clone was recorded only once. The chain recombines TRBV6-5 with TRBJ2-7; D is perhaps TRBD2 (6 bases). Germline V gives CDR1 MNHEY, CDR2 SVGAGI. The CDR3 runs 15 residues. Trimming removed 6 bases at V and 4 bases at J, with 19 bases between. For the CDR3, the DNA is TGTGCCAGCAGCGTCCTAGCGCCCTCCAGATACGAGCAGTACTTC. Protein: CASSVLAPSRYEQYF.

This chain connects TRBV5-6 to TRBJ1-1; no clear D. CDR3 length: 12 residues. Trimming stripped 4 bases from V and 6 bases from J, with 10 bases between. CDR1 is SGHDT, CDR2 YYEEEE, per germline. CDR3 nucleotides: TGTGCCAGCAGCGACGGAGTTTCTGAAGCTTTCTTT. Translated: CASSDGVSEAFF.

This clone was seen a handful of times. V gene TRBV4-1 combines with J gene TRBJ2-1; D is ambiguous. Between the trimmed V and J ends, which lost 1 base and 7 bases, there was a span of 11 bases. Germline loops: CDR1 MGHRA, CDR2 YSYEKL. The CDR3 has 14 residues. CDR3 coding DNA: TGCGCCAGCAGCCAAGTAGGAGAAAGGAATGAGCAGTTCTTC. This sequence encodes CASSQVGERNEQFF.

The V call is TRBV9, the J call TRBJ1-2; D unclear. This CDR3 spans 14 amino acids. Trimming left V 3 bases short and J 3 bases short, with 12 bases between. Germline V lookup: CDR1 SGDLS, CDR2 YYNGEE. The CDR3, as DNA: TGTGCCAGCAGCGGGCCTGGTAGCTACTATGGCTACACCTTC. Protein sequence: CASSGPGSYYGYTF.